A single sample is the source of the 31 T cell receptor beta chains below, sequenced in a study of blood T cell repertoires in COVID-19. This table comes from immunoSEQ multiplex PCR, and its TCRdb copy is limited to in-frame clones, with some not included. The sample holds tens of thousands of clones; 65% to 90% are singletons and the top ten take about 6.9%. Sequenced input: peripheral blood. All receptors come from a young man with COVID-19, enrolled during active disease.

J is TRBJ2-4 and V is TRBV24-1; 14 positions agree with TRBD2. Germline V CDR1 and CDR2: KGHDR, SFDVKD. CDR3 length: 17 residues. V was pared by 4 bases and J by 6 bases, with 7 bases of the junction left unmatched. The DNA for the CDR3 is TGTGCCACCAGTGACCCGGGACTAGCGGGAGTAGGAAACATTCAGTACTTC. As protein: CATSDPGLAGVGNIQYF.

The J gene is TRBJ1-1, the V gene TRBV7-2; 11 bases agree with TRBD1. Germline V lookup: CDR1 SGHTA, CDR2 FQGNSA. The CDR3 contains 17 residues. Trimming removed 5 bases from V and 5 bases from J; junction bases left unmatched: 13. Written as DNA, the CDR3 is TGTGCCAGCAGCCCAAGCCGCACCGGGACAGGGGGGACTGAAGCTTTCTTT. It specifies CASSPSRTGTGGTEAFF.

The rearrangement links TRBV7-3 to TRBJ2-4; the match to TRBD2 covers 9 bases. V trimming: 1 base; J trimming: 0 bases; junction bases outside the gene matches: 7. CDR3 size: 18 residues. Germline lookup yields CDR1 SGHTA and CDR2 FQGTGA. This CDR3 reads CASSLREAGGLAKNIQYF. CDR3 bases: TGTGCCAGCAGCTTAAGGGAAGCGGGAGGTCTAGCCAAAAACATTCAGTACTTC. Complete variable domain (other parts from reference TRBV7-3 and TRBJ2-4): GAGVSQTPSNKVTEKGKYVELRCDPISGHTALYWYRQSLGQGPEFLIYFQGTGAADDSGLPNDRFFAVRPEGSVSTLKIQRTERGDSAVYLCASSLREAGGLAKNIQYFGAGTRLSVL.

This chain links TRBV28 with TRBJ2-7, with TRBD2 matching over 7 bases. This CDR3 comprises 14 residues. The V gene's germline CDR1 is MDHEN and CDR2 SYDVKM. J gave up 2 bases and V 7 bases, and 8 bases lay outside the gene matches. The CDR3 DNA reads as TGTGCCAGCATTACGACTAGCTTTCCCTACGAGCAGTACTTC. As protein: CASITTSFPYEQYF.

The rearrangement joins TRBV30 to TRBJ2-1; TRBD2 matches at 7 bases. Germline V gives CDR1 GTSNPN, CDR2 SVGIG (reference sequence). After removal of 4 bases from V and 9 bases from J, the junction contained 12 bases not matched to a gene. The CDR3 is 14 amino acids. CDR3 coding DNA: TGTGCCTGGAACAGACGGACTAGAGCGGCTGAGCAGTTCTTC. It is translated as CAWNRRTRAAEQFF.

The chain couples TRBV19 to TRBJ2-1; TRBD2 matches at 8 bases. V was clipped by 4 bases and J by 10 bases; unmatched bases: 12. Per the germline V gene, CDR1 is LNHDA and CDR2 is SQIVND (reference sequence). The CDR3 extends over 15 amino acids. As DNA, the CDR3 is TGTGCCAGTAGTAGCTCCGGGACTAGGGCCTCAGAGCAGTTCTTC. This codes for CASSSSGTRASEQFF.

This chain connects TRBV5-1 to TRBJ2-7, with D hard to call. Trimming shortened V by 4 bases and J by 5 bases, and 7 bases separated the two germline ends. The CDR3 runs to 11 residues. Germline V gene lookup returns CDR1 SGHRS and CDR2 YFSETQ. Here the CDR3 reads CASSLGDEQYF. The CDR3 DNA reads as TGCGCCAGCAGCCTAGGAGACGAGCAGTACTTC.

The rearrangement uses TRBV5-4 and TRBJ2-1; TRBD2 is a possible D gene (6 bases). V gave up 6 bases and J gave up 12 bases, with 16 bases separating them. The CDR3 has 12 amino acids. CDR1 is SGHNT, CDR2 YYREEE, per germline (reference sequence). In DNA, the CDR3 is TGTGCCAGCACCTCGGGGCGGGACGGGCAGTTCTTC. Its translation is CASTSGRDGQFF.

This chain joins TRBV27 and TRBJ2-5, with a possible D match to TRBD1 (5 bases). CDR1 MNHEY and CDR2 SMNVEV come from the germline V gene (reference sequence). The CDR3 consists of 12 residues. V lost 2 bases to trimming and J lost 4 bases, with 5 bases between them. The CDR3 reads CASSLRGETQYF. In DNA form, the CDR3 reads TGTGCCAGCAGTTTAAGGGGAGAGACCCAGTACTTC.

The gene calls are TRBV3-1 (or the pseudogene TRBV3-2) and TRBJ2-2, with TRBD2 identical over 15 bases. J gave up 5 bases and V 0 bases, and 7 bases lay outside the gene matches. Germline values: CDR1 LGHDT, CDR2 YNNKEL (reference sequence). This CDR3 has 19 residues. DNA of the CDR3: TGTGCCAGCAGCCAAGAGAGGACTAGCGGGAGGGCCAGTACCGGGGAGCTGTTTTTT. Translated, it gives CASSQERTSGRASTGELFF.

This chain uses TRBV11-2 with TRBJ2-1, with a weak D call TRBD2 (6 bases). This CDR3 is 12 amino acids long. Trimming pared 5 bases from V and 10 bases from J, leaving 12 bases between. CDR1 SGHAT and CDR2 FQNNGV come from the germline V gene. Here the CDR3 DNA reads TGTGCCAGCAGCCCTTGGACTAACGAGCAGTTCTTC. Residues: CASSPWTNEQFF.

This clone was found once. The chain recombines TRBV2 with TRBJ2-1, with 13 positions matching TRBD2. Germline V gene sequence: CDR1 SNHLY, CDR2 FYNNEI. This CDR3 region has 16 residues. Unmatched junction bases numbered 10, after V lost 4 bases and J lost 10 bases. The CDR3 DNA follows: TGTGCCAGCAGTGTGGGTGGACTAGCGGGAGATAGGGAGCAGTTCTTC. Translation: CASSVGGLAGDREQFF.

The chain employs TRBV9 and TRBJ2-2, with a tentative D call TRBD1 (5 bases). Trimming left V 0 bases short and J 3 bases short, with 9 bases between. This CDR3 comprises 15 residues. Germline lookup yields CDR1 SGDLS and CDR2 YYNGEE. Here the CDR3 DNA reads TGTGCCAGCAGCGTAGGGGGCAGATACACCGGGGAGCTGTTTTTT. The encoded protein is CASSVGGRYTGELFF.

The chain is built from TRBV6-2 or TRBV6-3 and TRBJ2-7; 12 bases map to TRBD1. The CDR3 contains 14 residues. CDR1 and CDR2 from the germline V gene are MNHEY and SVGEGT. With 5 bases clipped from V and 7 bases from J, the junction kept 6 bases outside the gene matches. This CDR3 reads CASSTRDRGHEQYF. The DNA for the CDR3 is TGTGCCAGCAGTACGAGGGACAGGGGGCATGAGCAGTACTTC.

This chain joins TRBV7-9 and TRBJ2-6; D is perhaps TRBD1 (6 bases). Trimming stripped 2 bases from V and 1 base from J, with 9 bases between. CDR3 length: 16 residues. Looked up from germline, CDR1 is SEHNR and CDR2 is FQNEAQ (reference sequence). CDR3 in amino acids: CASSLWGRSGANVLTF. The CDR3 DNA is TGTGCCAGCAGCTTATGGGGGCGATCTGGGGCCAACGTCCTGACTTTC.

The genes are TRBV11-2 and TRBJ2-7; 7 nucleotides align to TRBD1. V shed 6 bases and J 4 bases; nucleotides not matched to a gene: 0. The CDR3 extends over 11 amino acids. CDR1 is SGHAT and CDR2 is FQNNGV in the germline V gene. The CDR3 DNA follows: TGTGCCAGCAGACAGGGGTACGAGCAGTACTTC. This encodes CASRQGYEQYF.

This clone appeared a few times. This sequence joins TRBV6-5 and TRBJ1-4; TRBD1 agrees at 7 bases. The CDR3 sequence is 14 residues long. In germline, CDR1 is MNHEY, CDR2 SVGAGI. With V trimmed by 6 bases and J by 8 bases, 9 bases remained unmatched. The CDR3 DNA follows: TGTGCCAGCAGACCTGGACAGGAACAAGAAAAACTGTTTTTT. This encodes CASRPGQEQEKLFF.

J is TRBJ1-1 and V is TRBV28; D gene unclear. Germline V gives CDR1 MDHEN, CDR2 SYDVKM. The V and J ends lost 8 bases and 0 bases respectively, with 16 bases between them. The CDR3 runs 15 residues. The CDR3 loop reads CASLPFYAVNTEAFF. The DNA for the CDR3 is TGTGCCAGCCTCCCTTTTTATGCAGTGAACACTGAAGCTTTCTTT.

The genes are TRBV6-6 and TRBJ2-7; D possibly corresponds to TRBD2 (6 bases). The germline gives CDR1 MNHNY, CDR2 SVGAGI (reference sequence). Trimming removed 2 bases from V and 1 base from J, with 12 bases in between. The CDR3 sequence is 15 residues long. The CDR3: CASSYGRSISYEQYF. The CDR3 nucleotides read TGTGCCAGCAGTTACGGGAGGTCCATTTCCTACGAGCAGTACTTC.

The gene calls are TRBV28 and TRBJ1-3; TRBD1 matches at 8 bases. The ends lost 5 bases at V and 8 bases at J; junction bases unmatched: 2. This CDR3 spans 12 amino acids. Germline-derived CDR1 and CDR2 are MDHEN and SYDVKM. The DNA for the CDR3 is TGTGCCAGCAGTACGACAGGGGACACCATATATTTT. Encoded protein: CASSTTGDTIYF.

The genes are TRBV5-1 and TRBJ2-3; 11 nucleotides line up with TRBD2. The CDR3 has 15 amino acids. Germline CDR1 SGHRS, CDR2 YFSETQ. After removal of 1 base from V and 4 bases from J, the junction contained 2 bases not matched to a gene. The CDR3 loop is CASSLWTSGSDTQYF. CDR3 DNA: TGCGCCAGCAGCTTGTGGACTAGCGGGTCAGATACGCAGTATTTT.

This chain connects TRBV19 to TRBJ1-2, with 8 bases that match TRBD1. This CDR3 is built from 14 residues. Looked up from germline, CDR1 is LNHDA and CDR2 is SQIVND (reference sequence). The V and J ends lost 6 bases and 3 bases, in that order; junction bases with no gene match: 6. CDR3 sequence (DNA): TGTGCCAGTAGCATCCAGGGGGCCTACTATGGCTACACCTTC. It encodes CASSIQGAYYGYTF.

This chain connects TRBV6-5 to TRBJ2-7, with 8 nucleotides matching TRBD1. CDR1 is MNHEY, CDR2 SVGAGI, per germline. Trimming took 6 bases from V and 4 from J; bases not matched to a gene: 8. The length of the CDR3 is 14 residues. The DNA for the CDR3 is TGTGCCAGCAGGGACAGGGCAGGGTTTTACGAGCAGTACTTC. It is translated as CASRDRAGFYEQYF.

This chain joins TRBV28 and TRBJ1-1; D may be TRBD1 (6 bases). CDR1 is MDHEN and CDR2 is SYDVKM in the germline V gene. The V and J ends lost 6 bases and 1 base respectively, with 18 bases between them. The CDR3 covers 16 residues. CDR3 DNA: TGTGCCAGCAGGTACGACAGGAGAAGGGAGAACACTGAAGCTTTCTTT. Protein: CASRYDRRRENTEAFF.

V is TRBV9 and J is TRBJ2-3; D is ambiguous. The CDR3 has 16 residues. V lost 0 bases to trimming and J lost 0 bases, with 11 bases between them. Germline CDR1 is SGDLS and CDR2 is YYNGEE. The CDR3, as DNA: TGTGCCAGCAGCGTAGATAGTCGCGGCAGCACAGATACGCAGTATTTT. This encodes CASSVDSRGSTDTQYF.

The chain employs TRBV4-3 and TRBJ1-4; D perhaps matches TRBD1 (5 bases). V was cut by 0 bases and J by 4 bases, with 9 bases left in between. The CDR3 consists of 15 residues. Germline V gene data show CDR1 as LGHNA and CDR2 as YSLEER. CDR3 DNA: TGCGCCAGCAGCCAAGATGGGGCCGGTAATGAAAAACTGTTTTTT. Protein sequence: CASSQDGAGNEKLFF.

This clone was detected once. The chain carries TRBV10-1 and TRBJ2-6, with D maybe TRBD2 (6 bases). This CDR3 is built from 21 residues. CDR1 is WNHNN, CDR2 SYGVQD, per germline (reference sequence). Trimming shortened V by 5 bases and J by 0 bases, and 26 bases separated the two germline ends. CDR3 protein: CASSCRRGPDKEGSGANVLTF. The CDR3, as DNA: TGCGCCAGCAGTTGTAGGCGGGGACCTGATAAAGAGGGCTCTGGGGCCAACGTCCTGACTTTC.

The CDR3 sequence is CASSVDGRAQQPQHF. The CDR3 DNA reads TGTGCCAGCAGCGTAGACGGCAGGGCGCAACAGCCCCAGCATTTT. The rearrangement uses TRBV9 and TRBJ1-5, with D possibly being TRBD1 (5 bases). Per the germline V gene, CDR1 is SGDLS and CDR2 is YYNGEE. Deletions cut 0 bases from V and 7 bases from J, with 14 bases between. The CDR3 spans 15 residues.

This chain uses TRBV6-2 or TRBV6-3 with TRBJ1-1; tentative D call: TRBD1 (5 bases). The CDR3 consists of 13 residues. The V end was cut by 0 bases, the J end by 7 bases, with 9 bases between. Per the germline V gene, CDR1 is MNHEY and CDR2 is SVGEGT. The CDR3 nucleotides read TGTGCCAGCAGTTACTCACCGGGGGGTGAAGCTTTCTTT. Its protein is CASSYSPGGEAFF.

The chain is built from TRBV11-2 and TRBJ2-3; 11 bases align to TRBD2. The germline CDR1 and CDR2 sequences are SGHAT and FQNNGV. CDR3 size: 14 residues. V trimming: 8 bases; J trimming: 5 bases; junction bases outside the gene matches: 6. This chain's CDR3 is CASGIAGGRDTQYF. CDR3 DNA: TGTGCCAGCGGAATAGCGGGAGGGCGAGATACGCAGTATTTT. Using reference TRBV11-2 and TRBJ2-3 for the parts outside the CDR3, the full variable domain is EAGVAQSPRYKIIEKRQSVAFWCNPISGHATLYWYQQILGQGPKLLIQFQNNGVVDDSQLPKDRFSAERLKGVDSTLKIQPAKLEDSAVYLCASGIAGGRDTQYFGPGTRLTVL.

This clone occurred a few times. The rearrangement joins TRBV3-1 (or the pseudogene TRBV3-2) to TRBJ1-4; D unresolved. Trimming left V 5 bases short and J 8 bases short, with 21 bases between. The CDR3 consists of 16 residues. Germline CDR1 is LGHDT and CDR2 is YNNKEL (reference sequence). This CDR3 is CASSKVRVVDREKLFF. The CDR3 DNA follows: TGTGCCAGCAGCAAGGTCCGGGTCGTGGATAGGGAAAAACTGTTTTTT.